These 24 T cell receptor beta chains came from one sample sequenced in a study of blood T cells in healthy people across ages (dated by TCRdb to the mid-2010s). Libraries were built with 5' RACE. This sample was sequenced with an Illumina HiSeq 2500. A second PCR of 7 to 11 cycles was run with a J-beta primer mix and a sample-barcoded 5' primer. TCRdb trimmed the raw reads at Q25, called clones with MiXCR and kept productive beta chains. Every CDR3 protein is listed once, alongside the most common genes and DNA of its rows. The sample yields approximately 810,000 distinct CDR3 sequences; around 30% were counted once. Roughly 17% of the sample comes from the top ten. Sequencing was carried out using blood. The receptors originated from a woman older than 75 in good health.

The sample holds many counts of this clonotype. The chain joins TRBV15 to TRBJ2-5, with no clear D. There are 13 residues in the CDR3. Germline values: CDR1 LNHNV, CDR2 YYDKDF (reference sequence). V was pared by 3 bases and J by 5 bases, with 10 bases between. The CDR3: CATSRPGPETQYF. The CDR3 DNA sequence: TGTGCCACCAGCAGGCCGGGCCCTGAGACCCAGTACTTC. Looking up the rest from reference TRBV15 and TRBJ2-5 gives the full variable domain: DAMVIQNPRYQVTQFGKPVTLSCSQTLNHNVMYWYQQKSSQAPKLLFHYYDKDFNNEADTPDNFQSRRPNTSFCFLDIRSPGLGDTAMYLCATSRPGPETQYFGPGTRLLVL.

This clonotype came up a few times. The gene calls are TRBV3-1 and TRBJ1-1, with 8 bases fitting TRBD1. This CDR3 has 16 amino acids. From germline, CDR1 is LGHDT and CDR2 YNNKEL (reference sequence). The V gene end was trimmed by 1 base and the J gene end by 5 bases; junction bases not matched to a gene: 9. The DNA for the CDR3 is TGTGCCAGCAGCCAAGTCTCCGGGACAGGAAATACTGAAGCTTTCTTT. Its translation is CASSQVSGTGNTEAFF.

In the case of this clonotype: A much larger clone lies a single base off, so this may be a read error. It is likely a read error, because the conserved phenylalanine at the end of the CDR3 is missing. This chain uses TRBV12-3 or TRBV12-4 with TRBJ2-1; D perhaps matches TRBD2 (7 bases). The CDR3 runs to 14 residues. V was clipped by 2 bases and J by 6 bases, with 11 bases between them. CDR3 sequence: CASSLRGGINEQFI. The CDR3 bases are TGTGCCAGCAGTTTAAGGGGGGGGATCAATGAGCAGTTCATC.

As regards this clonotype: One end of the junction fails to match germline, which may point to a read error. The rearrangement uses TRBV7-9 and TRBJ2-7; perhaps TRBD1 as D (5 bases). Germline V gene data show CDR1 as SEHNR and CDR2 as FQNEAQ (reference sequence). The CDR3 is made up of 15 amino acids. CDR3 amino acids: CAGSPSAQGPYEQYF. The CDR3, as DNA: TGTGCCGGCAGCCCCTCCGCCCAGGGTCCCTACGAGCAGTACTTC.

This clonotype was seen more than once but under ten times. The V gene is TRBV7-9, the J gene TRBJ1-1; D is possibly TRBD1 (6 bases). Germline V CDR1 and CDR2: SEHNR, FQNEAQ (reference sequence). Trimming took 5 bases from V and 4 from J, leaving 17 bases between them. This CDR3 contains 15 residues. In nucleotides, the CDR3 is TGTGCCAGCAGCCGACAGGTCGGGGCGGGCACTGAAGCTTTCTTT. As protein: CASSRQVGAGTEAFF.

There are a few counts of this clonotype. V gene TRBV7-2 combines with J gene TRBJ1-5, with 11 bases identical to TRBD1. Germline V gene sequence: CDR1 SGHTA, CDR2 FQGNSA. The CDR3 extends over 15 amino acids. The junction had 5 bases not matched to a gene; V was cut back by 5 bases and J by 5 bases. The CDR3 DNA is TGTGCCAGCAGCCGGGACAGGGGGAGGGATCAGCCCCAGCATTTT. This encodes CASSRDRGRDQPQHF. Complete variable domain (other parts from reference TRBV7-2 and TRBJ1-5): GAGVSQSPSNKVTEKGKDVELRCDPISGHTALYWYRQSLGQGLEFLIYFQGNSAPDKSGLPSDRFSAERTGGSVSTLTIQRTQQEDSAVYLCASSRDRGRDQPQHFGDGTRLSIL.

The chain employs TRBV2 and TRBJ2-5; tentative D call: TRBD2 (6 bases). The germline CDR1 and CDR2 sequences are SNHLY and FYNNEI. V gave up 4 bases and J gave up 11 bases, with 20 bases separating them. This CDR3 is 14 amino acids long. DNA for the CDR3: TGTGCCAGCAGTGTCGATAGCGGAACCAATGAGCAGTACTTC. Protein: CASSVDSGTNEQYF.

The sample holds many counts of this clonotype. The chain couples TRBV4-1 to TRBJ2-3; D call uncertain. Trimming removed 1 base from V and 1 base from J, with 9 bases in between. This CDR3 is 15 amino acids long. The germline V gene has CDR1 MGHRA and CDR2 YSYEKL. The CDR3 loop reads CASSQAMPGTDTQYF. CDR3 DNA sequence: TGCGCCAGCAGCCAAGCGATGCCAGGCACAGATACGCAGTATTTT.

The chain recombines TRBV7-2 with TRBJ2-7; either TRBD1 or TRBD2 may fit D (5 bases each). V was clipped by 6 bases and J by 0 bases, with 9 bases between them. The CDR3 is 13 residues long. CDR1 and CDR2 (germline): SGHTA, FQGNSA. The CDR3 DNA reads as TGTGCCAGCAGATCCGGGGCCTCCTACGAGCAGTACTTC. It translates to CASRSGASYEQYF.

J is TRBJ2-1 and V is TRBV4-1, with 7 bases fitting TRBD1. The CDR3 is 16 residues long. The V gene end was trimmed by 1 base and the J gene end by 1 base; junction bases not matched to a gene: 4. Germline V gene sequence: CDR1 MGHRA, CDR2 YSYEKL. The CDR3 DNA reads as TGCGCCAGCAGCCAAGGAACAGGGGCGTCCTACAATGAGCAGTTCTTC. Translating gives CASSQGTGASYNEQFF.

The count of this clonotype is one. A much larger clone is a single base away; this may be a read error. The J gene is TRBJ2-3, the V gene TRBV12-3 or TRBV12-4; TRBD2 aligns across 9 bases. The CDR3 covers 15 residues. The DNA of the CDR3 is TGTGCCAGCAGTAGGGGCGGGGGGGCCACAGGTACGCAGTATTTT. Translated: CASSRGGGATGTQYF.

This clonotype was found once. The gene calls are TRBV9 and TRBJ1-2; weak D call: TRBD1 (5 bases). The CDR3 is 14 amino acids. The germline V and J ends were trimmed by 0 bases and 3 bases, with 9 bases remaining between them. The germline V gene encodes CDR1 SGDLS and CDR2 YYNGEE. CDR3 nucleotide sequence: TGTGCCAGCAGCGTAGGTGGGGGAGACTATGGCTACACCTTC. Translating it yields CASSVGGGDYGYTF.

This clonotype showed up many times. The V and J genes are TRBV24-1 and TRBJ2-5; no firm D call. The CDR3 has 12 residues. Trimming cost V 2 bases and J 5 bases, with 5 bases left between them. The V gene's germline CDR1 is KGHDR and CDR2 SFDVKD. CDR3: CATSDSVETQYF. CDR3 nucleotide sequence: TGTGCCACCAGTGATTCTGTGGAGACCCAGTACTTC.

This clonotype showed up many times. This chain uses TRBV24-1 with TRBJ2-1; the D is unclear. Trimming removed 4 bases from V and 12 bases from J, with 12 bases in between. The CDR3 totals 12 residues. In germline, CDR1 is KGHDR, CDR2 SFDVKD. CDR3 DNA sequence: TGTGCCACCAGTGACCTCAGCCGAGGGCAGTTCTTC. Its protein product is CATSDLSRGQFF.

The gene calls are TRBV19 and TRBJ1-1; TRBD1 matches 8 bases. Per the germline V gene, CDR1 is LNHDA and CDR2 is SQIVND (reference sequence). The V segment lost 5 bases and the J segment 0 bases; nucleotides outside the gene matches: 11. CDR3 length: 17 amino acids. The CDR3 here is CASSPLAGQGMNTEAFF. As DNA, the CDR3 is TGTGCCAGTAGTCCCCTGGCTGGACAGGGAATGAACACTGAAGCTTTCTTT.

The chain has TRBV7-2 and TRBJ2-3, with 11 bases that match TRBD1. Germline V gene sequence: CDR1 SGHTA, CDR2 FQGNSA. The V and J ends lost 4 bases and 3 bases, in that order; junction bases with no gene match: 3. This CDR3 has 15 amino acids. The CDR3 bases are TGTGCCAGCAGCTCGGACAGGGGGCAAACAGATACGCAGTATTTT. Its translation: CASSSDRGQTDTQYF.

At least ten counts were recorded for this clonotype. The J gene is TRBJ2-3, the V gene TRBV2, with 10 bases lining up with TRBD2. The CDR3 runs to 15 residues. V lost 6 bases, J lost 2 bases, and 5 bases stayed unmatched. Germline assignment: CDR1 SNHLY and CDR2 FYNNEI. The CDR3 sequence: CASRGLASFTDTQYF. CDR3 coding DNA: TGTGCCAGCAGGGGACTAGCGTCCTTCACAGATACGCAGTATTTT.

At least ten counts were recorded for this clonotype. The chain couples TRBV7-2 to TRBJ2-5; D remains ambiguous. This CDR3 comprises 14 residues. Deletions cut 5 bases from V and 2 bases from J, with 12 bases between. Germline V lookup: CDR1 SGHTA, CDR2 FQGNSA. CDR3 sequence reads: CASSPAGIQETQYF. CDR3 sequence (DNA): TGTGCCAGCAGCCCGGCTGGGATTCAAGAGACCCAGTACTTC.

This clonotype was counted many times. The chain links TRBV20-1 to TRBJ1-2; D remains unclear. Germline values: CDR1 DFQATT, CDR2 SNEGSKA (reference sequence). The CDR3 has 14 amino acids. V gave up 6 bases and J gave up 2 bases, with 16 bases separating them. Here the CDR3 reads CSASDEGGNYGYTF. CDR3 DNA: TGCAGTGCCTCCGACGAGGGTGGGAACTATGGCTACACCTTC.

To note about this clonotype: This may be a read error: a much more frequent sequence differs by one nucleotide. The V call is TRBV12-3 or TRBV12-4, the J call TRBJ2-3; 7 bases fit TRBD1. This CDR3 has 12 residues. CDR3 nucleotides: TGTGCCAGCAGCAGGACAGGAGATGCGCAGTATTTT. It codes for CASSRTGDAQYF.

This clonotype appeared many times. The rearrangement links TRBV6-2 or TRBV6-3 to TRBJ2-3, with TRBD2 identical over 8 bases. CDR1 MNHEY and CDR2 SVGEGT come from the germline V gene. There are 17 residues in the CDR3. Trimming removed 0 bases from V and 4 bases from J; junction bases left unmatched: 9. CDR3 nucleotide sequence: TGTGCCAGCAGTTACTCGAACAGCGGGGGATATGCAGATACGCAGTATTTT. The encoded protein is CASSYSNSGGYADTQYF.

This chain uses TRBV28 with TRBJ1-4, with 8 bases identical to TRBD1. Germline assignment: CDR1 MDHEN and CDR2 SYDVKM. V lost 4 bases to trimming and J lost 5 bases; unmatched junction nucleotides: 6. The CDR3 has 15 amino acids. CDR3 bases: TGTGCCAGCAGTTCAACAGGGGGGACGAATGAAAAACTGTTTTTT. It encodes CASSSTGGTNEKLFF.

This clonotype was counted ten times or more. This chain uses TRBV7-2 with TRBJ2-5; 11 bases are a match to TRBD2. Trimming removed 1 base from V and 5 bases from J; junction bases left unmatched: 12. The CDR3 spans 18 residues. Per germline, CDR1 SGHTA and CDR2 FQGNSA. CDR3 region: CASSLDRLAGGRLETQYF. Here the CDR3 DNA reads TGTGCCAGCAGCTTAGATAGGCTAGCGGGGGGTAGGTTGGAGACCCAGTACTTC. The variable domain in full, with the rest retrieved from reference TRBV7-2 and TRBJ2-5, is GAGVSQSPSNKVTEKGKDVELRCDPISGHTALYWYRQSLGQGLEFLIYFQGNSAPDKSGLPSDRFSAERTGGSVSTLTIQRTQQEDSAVYLCASSLDRLAGGRLETQYFGPGTRLLVL.

This clonotype appeared many times. The chain carries TRBV11-2 and TRBJ2-5, with D tentatively TRBD2 (6 bases). Germline V gene lookup returns CDR1 SGHAT and CDR2 FQNNGV. The V and J ends lost 5 bases and 2 bases respectively, with 15 bases between them. The CDR3 sequence is 15 residues long. The CDR3 DNA sequence: TGTGCCAGCAGCCCCTTCCCGGGAGCGCAAGAGACCCAGTACTTC. This gives the protein CASSPFPGAQETQYF.